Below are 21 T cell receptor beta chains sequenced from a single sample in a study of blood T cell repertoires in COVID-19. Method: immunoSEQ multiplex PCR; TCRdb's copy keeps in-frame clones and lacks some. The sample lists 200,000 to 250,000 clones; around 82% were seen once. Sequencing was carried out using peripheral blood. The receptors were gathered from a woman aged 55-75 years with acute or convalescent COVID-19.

Written as DNA, the CDR3 is TGTGCCAGCAGCTTAGAGGGGGGGGCGGCTGGAAACACCATATATTTT. Its translation: CASSLEGGAAGNTIYF. This rearrangement joins TRBV13 to TRBJ1-3; a possible D gene is TRBD1 (6 bases). Trimming took 1 base from V and 2 from J, leaving 12 bases between them. The germline CDR1 and CDR2 sequences are PRHDT and FYEKMQ (reference sequence). The CDR3 extends over 16 amino acids.

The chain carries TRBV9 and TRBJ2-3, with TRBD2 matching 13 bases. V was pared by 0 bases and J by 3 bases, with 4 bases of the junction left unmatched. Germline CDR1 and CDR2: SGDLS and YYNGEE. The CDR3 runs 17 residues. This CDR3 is CASSVGLAGGSTDTQYF. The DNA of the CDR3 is TGTGCCAGCAGCGTAGGACTAGCGGGGGGCTCGACAGATACGCAGTATTTT.

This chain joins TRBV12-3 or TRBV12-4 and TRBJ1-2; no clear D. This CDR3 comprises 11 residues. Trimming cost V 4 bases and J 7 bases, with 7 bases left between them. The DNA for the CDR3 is TGTGCCAGCAGTTATGAGTTTGGCTACACCTTC. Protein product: CASSYEFGYTF.

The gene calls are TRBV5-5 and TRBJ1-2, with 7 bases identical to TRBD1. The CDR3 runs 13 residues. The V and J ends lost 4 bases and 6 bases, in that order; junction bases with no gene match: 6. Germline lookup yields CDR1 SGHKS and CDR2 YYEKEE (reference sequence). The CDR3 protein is CASSRETGNGYTF. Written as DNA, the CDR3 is TGTGCCAGCAGCCGGGAGACAGGGAATGGCTACACCTTC.

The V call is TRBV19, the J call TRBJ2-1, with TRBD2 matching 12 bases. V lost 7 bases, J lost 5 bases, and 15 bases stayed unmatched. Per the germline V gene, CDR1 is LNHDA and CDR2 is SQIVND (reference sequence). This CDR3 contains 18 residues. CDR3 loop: CASTPILELAGGNNEQFF. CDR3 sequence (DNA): TGTGCCAGTACCCCGATTTTGGAACTAGCGGGGGGAAACAATGAGCAGTTCTTC.

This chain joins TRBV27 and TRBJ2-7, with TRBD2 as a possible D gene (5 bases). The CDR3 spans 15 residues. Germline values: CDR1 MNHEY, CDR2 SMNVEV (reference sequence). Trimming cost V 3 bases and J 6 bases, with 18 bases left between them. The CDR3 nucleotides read TGTGCCAGCAGTTTGACCGGGATTTTCGCTCGCGAGCAGTACTTC. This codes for CASSLTGIFAREQYF.

CDR3 amino acids: CASSTGVPGNTIYF. The DNA for the CDR3 is TGTGCCAGCTCAACAGGGGTTCCTGGAAACACCATATATTTT. This chain connects TRBV18 to TRBJ1-3, with 7 bases matching TRBD1. V dropped 5 bases and J dropped 2; count of bases not matched to a gene: 3. Germline V gene data show CDR1 as KGHSH and CDR2 as LQKENI. This CDR3 is built from 14 residues.

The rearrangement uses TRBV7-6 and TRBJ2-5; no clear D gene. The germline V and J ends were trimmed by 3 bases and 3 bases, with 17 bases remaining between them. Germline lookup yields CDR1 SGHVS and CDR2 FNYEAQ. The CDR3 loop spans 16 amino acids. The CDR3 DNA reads TGTGCCAGCAGCTTGACCAACCTCGACGGAGAAGAGACCCAGTACTTC. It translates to CASSLTNLDGEETQYF. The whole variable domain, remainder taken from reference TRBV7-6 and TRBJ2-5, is GAGVSQSPRYKVTKRGQDVALRCDPISGHVSLYWYRQALGQGPEFLTYFNYEAQQDKSGLPNDRFSAERPEGSISTLTIQRTEQRDSAMYRCASSLTNLDGEETQYFGPGTRLLVL.

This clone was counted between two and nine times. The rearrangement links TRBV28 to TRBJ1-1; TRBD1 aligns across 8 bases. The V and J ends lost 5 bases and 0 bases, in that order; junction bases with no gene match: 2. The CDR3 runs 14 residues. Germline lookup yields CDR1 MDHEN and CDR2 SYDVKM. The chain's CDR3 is CASSRGQVNTEAFF. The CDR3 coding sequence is TGTGCCAGCAGTCGGGGACAGGTGAACACTGAAGCTTTCTTT.

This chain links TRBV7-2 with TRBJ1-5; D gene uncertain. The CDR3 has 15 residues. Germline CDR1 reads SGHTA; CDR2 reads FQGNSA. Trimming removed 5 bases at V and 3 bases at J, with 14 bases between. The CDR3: CASSIRGGFNQPQHF. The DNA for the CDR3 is TGTGCCAGCAGCATTAGAGGAGGTTTCAATCAGCCCCAGCATTTT.

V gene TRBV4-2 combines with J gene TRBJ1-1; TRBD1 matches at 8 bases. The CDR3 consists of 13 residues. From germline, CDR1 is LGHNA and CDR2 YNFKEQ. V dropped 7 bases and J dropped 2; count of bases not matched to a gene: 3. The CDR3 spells CASTGQGNTEAFF. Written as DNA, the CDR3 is TGTGCCAGCACCGGACAGGGCAACACTGAAGCTTTCTTT.

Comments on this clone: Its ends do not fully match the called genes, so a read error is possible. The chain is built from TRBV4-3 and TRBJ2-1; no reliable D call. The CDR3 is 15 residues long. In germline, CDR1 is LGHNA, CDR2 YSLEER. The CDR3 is CASSQDSGSHNEQFF. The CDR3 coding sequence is TGCGCCAGCAGCCAAGATTCTGGCTCCCACAATGAGCAGTTCTTC.

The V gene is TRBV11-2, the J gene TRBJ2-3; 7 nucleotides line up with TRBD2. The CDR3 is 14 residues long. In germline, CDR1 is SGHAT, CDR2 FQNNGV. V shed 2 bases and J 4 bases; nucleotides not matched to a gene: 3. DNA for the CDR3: TGTGCCAGCAGCTTATCTGGGGGGGCAGATACGCAGTATTTT. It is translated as CASSLSGGADTQYF.

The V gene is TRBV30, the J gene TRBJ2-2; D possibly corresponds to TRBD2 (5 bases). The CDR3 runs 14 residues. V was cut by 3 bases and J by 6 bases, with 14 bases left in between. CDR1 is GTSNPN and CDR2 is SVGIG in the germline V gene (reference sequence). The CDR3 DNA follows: TGTGCCTGGAGCTTTGGGAGTAATTCCGGGGAGCTGTTTTTT. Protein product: CAWSFGSNSGELFF.

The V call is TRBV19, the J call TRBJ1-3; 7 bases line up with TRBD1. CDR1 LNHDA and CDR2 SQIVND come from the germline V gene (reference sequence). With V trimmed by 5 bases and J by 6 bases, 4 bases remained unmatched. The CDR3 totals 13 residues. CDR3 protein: CASSEGASNTIYF. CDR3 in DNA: TGTGCCAGTAGTGAGGGGGCTTCAAACACCATATATTTT.

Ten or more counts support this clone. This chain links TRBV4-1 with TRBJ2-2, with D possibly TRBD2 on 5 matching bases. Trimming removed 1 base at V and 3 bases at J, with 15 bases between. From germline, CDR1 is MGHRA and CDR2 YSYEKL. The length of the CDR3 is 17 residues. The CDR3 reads CASSQVDLGMYTGELFF. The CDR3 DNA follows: TGCGCCAGCAGCCAAGTGGACTTGGGCATGTACACCGGGGAGCTGTTTTTT.

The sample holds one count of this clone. DNA for the CDR3: TGTGCCAGCAGTGAGAGACAGGGGAACACTGAAGCTTTCTTT. Translating gives CASSERQGNTEAFF. The chain combines TRBV2 with TRBJ1-1; 7 nucleotides agree with TRBD1. The germline V gene encodes CDR1 SNHLY and CDR2 FYNNEI. CDR3 length: 14 residues. J was trimmed by 1 base and V by 3 bases; bases with no gene match: 2.

CDR3 nucleotide sequence: TGTGCCAGCAGCTCTGAGACTAGTACTAGCACAGATACGCAGTATTTT. Translation gives CASSSETSTSTDTQYF. The chain is built from TRBV7-9 and TRBJ2-3; perhaps TRBD2 as D (6 bases). Germline values: CDR1 SEHNR, CDR2 FQNEAQ (reference sequence). Trimming stripped 4 bases from V and 0 bases from J, with 14 bases between. This CDR3 has 16 residues.

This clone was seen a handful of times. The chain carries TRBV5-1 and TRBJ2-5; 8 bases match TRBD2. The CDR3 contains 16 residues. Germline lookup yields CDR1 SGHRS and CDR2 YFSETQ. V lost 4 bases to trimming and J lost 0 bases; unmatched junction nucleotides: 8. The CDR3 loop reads CASSPGLAPYQETQYF. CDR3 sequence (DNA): TGCGCCAGCAGCCCAGGACTAGCCCCGTACCAAGAGACCCAGTACTTC.

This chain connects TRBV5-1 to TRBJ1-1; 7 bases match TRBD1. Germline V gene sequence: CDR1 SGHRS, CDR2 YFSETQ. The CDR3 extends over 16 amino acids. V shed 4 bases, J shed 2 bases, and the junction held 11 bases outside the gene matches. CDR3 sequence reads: CASSPIGGLPNTEAFF. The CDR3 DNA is TGCGCCAGCAGCCCAATAGGGGGCCTCCCTAACACTGAAGCTTTCTTT.

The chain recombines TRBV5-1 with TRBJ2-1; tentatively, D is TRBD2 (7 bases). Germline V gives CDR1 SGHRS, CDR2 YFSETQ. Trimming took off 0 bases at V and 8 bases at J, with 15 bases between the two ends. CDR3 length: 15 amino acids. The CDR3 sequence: CASSLVAGAADEQFF. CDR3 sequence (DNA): TGCGCCAGCAGCTTGGTTGCGGGGGCCGCGGATGAGCAGTTCTTC.